These 18 T cell receptor beta chains were sequenced from one sample in a study of shared T cell receptors in the human thymus. Method: immunoSEQ multiplex PCR; TCRdb's copy keeps in-frame clones and lacks some. This sample carries around 730,000 clones, approximately 83% of them seen once, and the ten largest clones take more than 0.008%. The same sample was also studied in work on human thymus T cells.

Sequencing was carried out using thymocytes. Source of these receptors: a girl under two years old with a congenital heart defect.

The chain employs TRBV28 and TRBJ2-1; the D is unclear. Looked up from germline, CDR1 is MDHEN and CDR2 is SYDVKM. V was pared by 3 bases and J by 2 bases, with 11 bases between. The CDR3 runs 15 residues. The CDR3 DNA reads TGTGCCAGCAGTTTTCCCCCTCGGGCCTACAATGAGCAGTTCTTC. This sequence encodes CASSFPPRAYNEQFF.

The chain uses TRBV5-1 and TRBJ2-5, with a tentative D call TRBD1 (5 bases). V lost 0 bases to trimming and J lost 2 bases, with 14 bases between them. This CDR3 has 16 residues. Germline CDR1 and CDR2: SGHRS and YFSETQ. The CDR3 sequence is CASSLARAVLQETQYF. In DNA form, the CDR3 reads TGCGCCAGCAGCTTGGCCAGGGCAGTTCTACAAGAGACCCAGTACTTC.

CDR3: CASSYTDLNTEAFF. CDR3 DNA: TGTGCCAGCAGCTACACAGATTTGAACACTGAAGCTTTCTTT. V usage is TRBV5-8 and J usage is TRBJ1-1; D not resolved. This CDR3 comprises 14 residues. Trimming removed 3 bases from V and 0 bases from J, with 9 bases in between. Germline values: CDR1 SGHTS, CDR2 YDEGEE. Full variable domain (missing parts from reference TRBV5-8 and TRBJ1-1): EAGVTQSPTHLIKTRGQQATLRCSPISGHTSVYWYQQALGLGLQFLLWYDEGEERNRGNFPPRFSGRQFPNYSSELNVNALELEDSALYLCASSYTDLNTEAFFGQGTRLTVV.

The chain carries TRBV27 and TRBJ2-7; weak D call: TRBD1 (6 bases). V was cut by 6 bases and J by 3 bases, with 12 bases left in between. This CDR3 spans 13 amino acids. The germline CDR1 and CDR2 sequences are MNHEY and SMNVEV (reference sequence). The CDR3 DNA follows: TGTGCCAGCAGCGTCGGACAGAACTACGAGCAGTACTTC. Its translation is CASSVGQNYEQYF.

The chain employs TRBV6-6 and TRBJ2-7; D possibly corresponds to TRBD1 (6 bases). The germline V gene encodes CDR1 MNHNY and CDR2 SVGAGI (reference sequence). The CDR3 has 15 residues. V was trimmed by 3 bases and J by 2 bases, leaving 14 bases between them. CDR3 amino acids: CASSYWGQKAYEQYF. The CDR3 DNA sequence: TGTGCCAGCAGTTATTGGGGGCAGAAGGCCTACGAGCAGTACTTC.

The chain recombines TRBV5-6 with TRBJ1-1; TRBD1 matches 9 bases. CDR3 length: 16 residues. CDR1 and CDR2 (germline): SGHDT, YYEEEE. Trimming removed 1 base from V and 5 bases from J; junction bases left unmatched: 9. The chain's CDR3 is CASSLRRTGDRTEAFF. The CDR3 nucleotides read TGTGCCAGCAGCTTGAGGCGGACAGGGGACAGAACTGAAGCTTTCTTT.

This chain links TRBV25-1 with TRBJ1-1; tentatively, D is TRBD1 (5 bases). CDR1 is MGHDK and CDR2 is SYGVNS in the germline V gene. The CDR3 sequence is 15 residues long. V was shortened by 5 bases and J by 6 bases, with 19 bases between the two germline ends. CDR3 region: CASSLPGGFYSEAFF. In DNA form, the CDR3 reads TGTGCCAGCAGTCTCCCCGGGGGGTTCTACTCTGAAGCTTTCTTT. Drawing the rest from reference TRBV25-1 and TRBJ1-1, the complete variable domain is EADIYQTPRYLVIGTGKKITLECSQTMGHDKMYWYQQDPGMELHLIHYSYGVNSTEKGDLSSESTVSRIRTEHFPLTLESARPSHTSQYLCASSLPGGFYSEAFFGQGTRLTVV.

This clone appeared a single time. The chain joins TRBV4-1 to TRBJ1-6; TRBD1 matches 8 bases. Trimming took 1 base from V and 13 from J; bases not matched to a gene: 9. Germline V gives CDR1 MGHRA, CDR2 YSYEKL. This CDR3 contains 15 residues. The CDR3 DNA reads as TGCGCCAGCAGCCAAGCCGGGACAGGTAATGCCCCCCTCCACTTT. Translating gives CASSQAGTGNAPLHF.

This clone was observed a few times. The chain employs TRBV29-1 and TRBJ1-1; no clear D. In germline, CDR1 is SQVTM, CDR2 ANQGSEA. The CDR3 extends over 13 amino acids. Trimming stripped 4 bases from V and 1 base from J, with 10 bases between. The CDR3 region has the DNA TGCAGCGTTGCGCGGGTCCGGAACACTGAAGCTTTCTTT. Residues: CSVARVRNTEAFF.

J is TRBJ2-7 and V is TRBV5-1; 8 bases fit TRBD2. Trimming removed 7 bases from V and 0 bases from J; junction bases left unmatched: 3. CDR3 length equals 13 residues. Looked up from germline, CDR1 is SGHRS and CDR2 is YFSETQ. CDR3 DNA sequence: TGCGCCAGCCAAGCGGGGGACTCCTACGAGCAGTACTTC. Protein: CASQAGDSYEQYF.

The J gene is TRBJ1-3, the V gene TRBV21-1; no DNA check was done on the table's D call, TRBD1. TRBV21-1 is designated a pseudogene. This CDR3 is 12 amino acids long. CDR3 sequence reads: CARGHSGNTIYF. CDR3 nucleotides: TGTGCAAGGGGTCACTCTGGAAACACCATATATTTT.

The table lists this clone with a few counts. This chain links TRBV14 with TRBJ2-7, with 10 bases matching TRBD2. CDR1 and CDR2 (germline): SGHDN, FVKESK. The CDR3 runs to 18 residues. Losses at the gene ends were 2 bases for V and 2 bases for J; bases not matched to a gene: 12. The CDR3: CASSQPGGGLAAPYEQYF. In nucleotides, the CDR3 is TGTGCCAGCAGCCAACCAGGGGGTGGACTAGCGGCGCCCTACGAGCAGTACTTC.

J is TRBJ2-5 and V is TRBV5-4, with TRBD1 identical over 8 bases. Germline CDR1 and CDR2: SGHNT and YYREEE (reference sequence). This CDR3 is built from 14 residues. Losses at the gene ends were 0 bases for V and 8 bases for J; bases not matched to a gene: 6. CDR3 residues: CASSLATGEATQYF. CDR3 coding DNA: TGTGCCAGCAGCTTGGCGACAGGGGAGGCTACCCAGTACTTC.

This clone came up a few times. This CDR3 is also generated by other DNA sequences in the sample. The rearrangement links TRBV5-4 to TRBJ1-6; TRBD1 aligns across 7 bases. V trimming: 5 bases; J trimming: 10 bases; junction bases outside the gene matches: 18. The CDR3 runs 17 residues. Germline V CDR1 and CDR2: SGHNT, YYREEE (reference sequence). CDR3 sequence: CASSFTGVRGVWSPLHF. The CDR3 bases are TGTGCCAGCAGTTTTACAGGGGTTAGGGGAGTTTGGTCACCCCTCCACTTT.

The V call is TRBV7-2, the J call TRBJ1-1; 10 bases agree with TRBD1. J was trimmed by 0 bases and V by 7 bases; bases with no gene match: 11. The CDR3 loop spans 17 amino acids. Germline CDR1 and CDR2: SGHTA and FQGNSA. The CDR3 here is CASTPPGQGIMNTEAFF. The CDR3 DNA follows: TGTGCCAGCACACCACCGGGACAGGGGATCATGAACACTGAAGCTTTCTTT.

In its sample, this clone was seen a few times. The J gene is TRBJ1-2, the V gene TRBV7-9; possibly TRBD1 for D (6 bases). The CDR3 length is 16 residues. Germline V gene lookup returns CDR1 SEHNR and CDR2 FQNEAQ (reference sequence). V lost 1 base and J lost 5, with 17 bases in between. CDR3 region: CASSLVIPGVSYGYTF. Written as DNA, the CDR3 is TGTGCCAGCAGCTTAGTAATCCCAGGGGTTTCTTATGGCTACACCTTC.

The J gene is TRBJ1-2, the V gene TRBV6-5; tentatively, D is TRBD1 (6 bases). In germline, CDR1 is MNHEY, CDR2 SVGAGI. This CDR3 contains 13 residues. The V end lost 0 bases, the J end lost 12 bases, and 14 bases lay between the germline ends. In DNA form, the CDR3 reads TGTGCCAGCAGTTACTCCCCAGATAGACAGGACACCTTC. Translation gives CASSYSPDRQDTF.

This sequence joins TRBV7-6 and TRBJ2-1, with a weak D call TRBD2 (6 bases). The CDR3 contains 16 residues. Deletions cut 4 bases from V and 5 bases from J, with 18 bases between. Germline V lookup: CDR1 SGHVS, CDR2 FNYEAQ. In DNA form, the CDR3 reads TGTGCCAGCAGCTCCACCACGTTCGGGAGCGACAATGAGCAGTTCTTC. Amino acids: CASSSTTFGSDNEQFF.